One sample yielded the 6 T cell receptor beta chains listed below, sequenced in a study of blood T cell repertoires in COVID-19. Profiling relied on immunoSEQ multiplex PCR, and the TCRdb table lists in-frame clones only, not all of them. The table includes some 490,000 clones, about nine tenths detected once. Sequenced material: PBMCs or T cells enriched from blood (not recorded which). Receptors originate from a woman in her sixties or seventies who had recovered from COVID-19.

J is TRBJ2-5 and V is TRBV19; D may be TRBD1 (7 bases). Germline V CDR1 and CDR2: LNHDA, SQIVND (reference sequence). The CDR3 contains 16 residues. Trimming left V 5 bases short and J 5 bases short, with 21 bases between. The CDR3 is CASSDSRGRGRETQYF. CDR3 bases: TGTGCCAGTAGTGACTCGAGGGGCAGGGGGAGGGAGACCCAGTACTTC.

The V gene is TRBV5-4, the J gene TRBJ2-1; 8 bases align to TRBD2. The germline V gene encodes CDR1 SGHNT and CDR2 YYREEE (reference sequence). The V gene end was trimmed by 0 bases and the J gene end by 5 bases; junction bases not matched to a gene: 10. The CDR3 runs to 17 residues. DNA for the CDR3: TGTGCCAGCAGCTTGGGCCCCGGGAGCGGGGGCAACAATGAGCAGTTCTTC. Amino acids: CASSLGPGSGGNNEQFF.

The rearrangement links TRBV24-1 to TRBJ2-3, with D possibly matching TRBD2 (7 bases). V was shortened by 3 bases and J by 1 base, with 13 bases between the two germline ends. Germline loops: CDR1 KGHDR, CDR2 SFDVKD. The CDR3 length is 16 residues. The CDR3 reads CATSDTTGRGTDTQYF. Written as DNA, the CDR3 is TGTGCCACCAGTGATACCACAGGGAGGGGCACAGATACGCAGTATTTT.

This clone appeared once. The V gene is TRBV5-6, the J gene TRBJ2-7, with D perhaps TRBD2 (7 bases). V was shortened by 1 base and J by 5 bases, with 13 bases between the two germline ends. The germline V gene encodes CDR1 SGHDT and CDR2 YYEEEE. This CDR3 has 14 residues. As DNA, the CDR3 is TGTGCCAGCAGCTTGTGGGGGGGGCCAAACGAGCAGTACGTC. It translates to CASSLWGGPNEQYV.

V and J are TRBV3-1 (or the pseudogene TRBV3-2) and TRBJ2-7; TRBD1 might be the D (6 bases). Germline V lookup: CDR1 LGHDT, CDR2 YNNKEL (reference sequence). CDR3 size: 12 residues. Trimming shortened V by 2 bases and J by 6 bases, and 8 bases separated the two germline ends. CDR3 in amino acids: CASSQLGGEQYF. The CDR3 DNA reads TGTGCCAGCAGCCAACTAGGGGGCGAGCAGTACTTC.

The chain employs TRBV19 and TRBJ1-1; the D gene is possibly TRBD1 (5 bases). The V gene lost 6 bases and the J gene lost 0 bases, with 14 bases spanning the gap. In germline, CDR1 is LNHDA, CDR2 SQIVND (reference sequence). The CDR3 runs to 15 residues. CDR3 region: CASSHRTVLNTEAFF. The CDR3 region has the DNA TGTGCCAGTAGCCACAGGACGGTCTTGAACACTGAAGCTTTCTTT.